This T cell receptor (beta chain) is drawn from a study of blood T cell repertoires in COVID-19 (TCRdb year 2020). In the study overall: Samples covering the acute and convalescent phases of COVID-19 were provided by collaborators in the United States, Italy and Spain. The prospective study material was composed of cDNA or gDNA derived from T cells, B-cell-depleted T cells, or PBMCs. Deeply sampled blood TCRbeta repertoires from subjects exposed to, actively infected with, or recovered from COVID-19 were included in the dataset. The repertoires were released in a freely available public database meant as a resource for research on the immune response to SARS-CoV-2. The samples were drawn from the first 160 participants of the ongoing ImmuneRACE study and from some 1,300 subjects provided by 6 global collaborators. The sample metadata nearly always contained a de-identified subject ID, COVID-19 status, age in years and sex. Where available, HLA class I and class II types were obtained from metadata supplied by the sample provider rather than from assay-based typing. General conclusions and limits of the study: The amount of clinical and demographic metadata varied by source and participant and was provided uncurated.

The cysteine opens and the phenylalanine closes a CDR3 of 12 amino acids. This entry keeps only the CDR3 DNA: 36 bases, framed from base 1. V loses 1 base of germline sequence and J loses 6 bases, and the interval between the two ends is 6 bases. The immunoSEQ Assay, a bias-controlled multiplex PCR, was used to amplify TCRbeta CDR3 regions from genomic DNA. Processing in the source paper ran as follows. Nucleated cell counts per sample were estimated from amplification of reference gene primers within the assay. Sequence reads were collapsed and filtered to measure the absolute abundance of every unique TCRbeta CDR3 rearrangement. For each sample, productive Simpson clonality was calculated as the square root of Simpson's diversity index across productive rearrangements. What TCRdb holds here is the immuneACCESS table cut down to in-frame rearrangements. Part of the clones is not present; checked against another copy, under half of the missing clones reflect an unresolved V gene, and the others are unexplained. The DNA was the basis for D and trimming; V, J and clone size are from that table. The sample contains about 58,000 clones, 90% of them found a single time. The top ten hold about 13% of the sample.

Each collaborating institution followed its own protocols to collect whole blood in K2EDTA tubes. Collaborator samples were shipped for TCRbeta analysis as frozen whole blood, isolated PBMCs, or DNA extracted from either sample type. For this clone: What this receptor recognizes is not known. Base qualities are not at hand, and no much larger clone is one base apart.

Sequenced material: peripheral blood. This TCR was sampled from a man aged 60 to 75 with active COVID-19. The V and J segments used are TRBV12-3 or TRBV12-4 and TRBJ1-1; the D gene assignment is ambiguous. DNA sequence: TGTGCCAGCAGTTTAGAGCGGTCTGAAGCTTTCTTT. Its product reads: CASSLERSEAFF.